These T cell receptor beta chains were read from a single sample in a study of response to subunit inactivated influenza vaccine. TCRdb passed the RT-PCR reads through MiXCR, listing each CDR3 protein once. The sample includes 550,000 to 800,000 distinct CDR3 sequences, roughly 14% of them seen just once. This material consisted of PBMCs from blood, taken about 13 days after vaccination. These receptors all come from a man aged 50-59 years who received an inactivated influenza vaccine. The CDR3 runs from the conserved cysteine through the conserved F or W. The D gene is left open where the match is weak. Clone sizes are given selectively: once, few, many, or a class where the clone is expanded.

cdr3_aa: CASRRGGASVNEQFF
cdr3_nt: TGTGCCAGCAGAAGAGGAGGAGCGAGCGTCAATGAGCAGTTCTTC
j_call: TRBJ2-1
d_call: NA
clone_size: NA
v_call: TRBV3-1

cdr3_aa: CASSFSKGELFF
cdr3_nt: TGTGCCAGCAGCTTTTCCAAGGGGGAGCTGTTTTTT
j_call: TRBJ2-2
d_call: NA
clone_size: many
v_call: TRBV7-2

cdr3_aa: CASSPGTFNSPLHF
cdr3_nt: TGTGCCAGCAGCCCCGGGACTTTTAATTCACCCCTCCACTTT
j_call: TRBJ1-6
d_call: NA
clone_size: few
v_call: TRBV7-6

cdr3_aa: CASSQDSREKETQYF
cdr3_nt: TGCGCCAGCAGCCAAGATTCTAGAGAAAAAGAGACCCAGTACTTC
j_call: TRBJ2-5
d_call: NA
clone_size: few
v_call: TRBV4-3

cdr3_aa: CSVEDLGVQTQYF
cdr3_nt: TGCAGCGTTGAAGATCTGGGAGTTCAGACCCAGTACTTC
j_call: TRBJ2-5
d_call: NA
clone_size: few
v_call: TRBV29-1

cdr3_aa: CASSRGGPETQYF
cdr3_nt: TGTGCCAGCAGTCGGGGGGGCCCGGAGACCCAGTACTTC
j_call: TRBJ2-5
d_call: TRBD2
clone_size: few
v_call: TRBV3-1

cdr3_aa: CASSLKWETQYF
cdr3_nt: TGTGCCAGCTCCCTCAAATGGGAGACCCAGTACTTC
j_call: TRBJ2-5
d_call: NA
clone_size: NA
v_call: TRBV3-1

cdr3_aa: CASSLVSRLADTDTQYF
cdr3_nt: TGTGCCAGCAGCTTAGTCAGTCGACTAGCGGACACAGATACGCAGTATTTT
j_call: TRBJ2-3
d_call: TRBD2
clone_size: once
v_call: TRBV7-8

cdr3_aa: CSAEGRSTDTQYF
cdr3_nt: TGCAGCGCCGAGGGGCGTAGCACAGATACGCAGTATTTT
j_call: TRBJ2-3
d_call: NA
clone_size: few
v_call: TRBV29-1

cdr3_aa: CASSPPNTGWGETQYF
cdr3_nt: TGTGCCAGCAGCCCTCCGAATACAGGGTGGGGAGAGACCCAGTACTTC
j_call: TRBJ2-5
d_call: NA
clone_size: few
v_call: TRBV7-9

cdr3_aa: CASSLDPGANTGELFF
cdr3_nt: TGCGCCAGCAGCTTGGATCCGGGGGCGAACACCGGGGAGCTGTTTTTT
j_call: TRBJ2-2
d_call: NA
clone_size: few
v_call: TRBV5-1

cdr3_aa: CASSQDRRSEQHF
cdr3_nt: TGTGCCAGCAGCCAAGATAGGAGAAGCGAGCAGCATTTT
j_call: TRBJ1-5
d_call: NA
clone_size: NA
v_call: TRBV3-1

cdr3_aa: CASSLVEKLFF
cdr3_nt: TGTGCCAGCAGCTTAGTTGAGAAACTGTTTTTT
j_call: TRBJ1-4
d_call: NA
clone_size: few
v_call: TRBV7-9

cdr3_aa: CASSQETGRIPGANVLTF
cdr3_nt: TGCGCCAGCAGCCAAGAAACCGGACGGATCCCTGGGGCCAACGTCCTGACTTTC
j_call: TRBJ2-6
d_call: NA
clone_size: few
v_call: TRBV4-3

cdr3_aa: CASSLARTEAFF
cdr3_nt: TGTGCCAGCAGCTTAGCTCGGACTGAAGCTTTCTTT
j_call: TRBJ1-1
d_call: NA
clone_size: NA
v_call: TRBV11-2

cdr3_aa: CSARNRGTNTGELFF
cdr3_nt: TGCAGTGCTAGAAACAGGGGGACGAACACCGGGGAGCTGTTTTTT
j_call: TRBJ2-2
d_call: TRBD1
clone_size: NA
v_call: TRBV20-1

cdr3_aa: CASSPRDSPRGQPQHF
cdr3_nt: TGTGCCAGCAGTCCCCGGGACAGCCCAAGGGGTCAGCCCCAGCATTTT
j_call: TRBJ1-5
d_call: TRBD1
clone_size: NA
v_call: TRBV6-1

cdr3_aa: CASSQGPTDEQYF
cdr3_nt: TGTGCCAGCAGCCAAGGACCGACGGACGAGCAGTACTTC
j_call: TRBJ2-7
d_call: NA
clone_size: NA
v_call: TRBV7-9

cdr3_aa: CASRTGGIHNEQFF
cdr3_nt: TGTGCCAGCAGAACAGGGGGTATTCACAATGAGCAGTTCTTC
j_call: TRBJ2-1
d_call: TRBD1
clone_size: many
v_call: TRBV6-2/TRBV6-3

cdr3_aa: CASSSYFGRLNTEAFF
cdr3_nt: TGTGCCAGCAGCTCGTATTTTGGCCGACTGAACACTGAAGCTTTCTTT
j_call: TRBJ1-1
d_call: NA
clone_size: NA
v_call: TRBV5-5

cdr3_aa: CASSLDRVSKNIQYF
cdr3_nt: TGTGCCAGCAGTTTGGACAGGGTTTCCAAAAACATTCAGTACTTC
j_call: TRBJ2-4
d_call: TRBD1
clone_size: NA
v_call: TRBV12-3/TRBV12-4

cdr3_aa: CASRLRTSPGELFF
cdr3_nt: TGTGCCAGCAGACTAAGGACTTCCCCCGGGGAGCTGTTTTTT
j_call: TRBJ2-2
d_call: NA
clone_size: NA
v_call: TRBV13

cdr3_aa: CASSEYGTRTYEQYF
cdr3_nt: TGTGCCAGCAGTGAATACGGGACGAGAACCTACGAGCAGTACTTC
j_call: TRBJ2-7
d_call: NA
clone_size: NA
v_call: TRBV25-1

cdr3_aa: CSVGQVTYEQYF
cdr3_nt: TGCAGCGTCGGACAGGTGACCTACGAGCAGTACTTC
j_call: TRBJ2-7
d_call: TRBD1
clone_size: few
v_call: TRBV29-1

cdr3_aa: CSAKGGISQPQHF
cdr3_nt: TGCAGTGCCAAGGGAGGGATAAGTCAGCCCCAGCATTTT
j_call: TRBJ1-5
d_call: NA
clone_size: NA
v_call: TRBV20-1

cdr3_aa: CASGSPIYNEQFF
cdr3_nt: TGTGCTAGTGGTAGTCCCATATACAATGAGCAGTTCTTC
j_call: TRBJ2-1
d_call: NA
clone_size: NA
v_call: TRBV12-5

cdr3_aa: CSANPGVGAFF
cdr3_nt: TGCAGTGCAAACCCAGGGGTTGGAGCTTTCTTT
j_call: TRBJ1-1
d_call: NA
clone_size: few
v_call: TRBV20-1

cdr3_aa: CASSLGFDVSRTGELFF
cdr3_nt: TGTGCCAGCAGCTTAGGTTTCGACGTCTCGAGGACCGGGGAGCTGTTTTTT
j_call: TRBJ2-2
d_call: NA
clone_size: NA
v_call: TRBV11-3

cdr3_aa: CAISGGTENSPLHF
cdr3_nt: TGTGCCATCAGTGGGGGGACAGAGAATTCACCCCTCCACTTT
j_call: TRBJ1-6
d_call: TRBD1
clone_size: many
v_call: TRBV10-3

cdr3_aa: CAIRGAGGDTQYF
cdr3_nt: TGTGCCATCAGGGGGGCCGGAGGAGATACGCAGTATTTT
j_call: TRBJ2-3
d_call: NA
clone_size: once
v_call: TRBV10-3

cdr3_aa: CASSSLIGGRQETQYF
cdr3_nt: TGTGCTAGCAGCTCCCTTATAGGGGGCAGACAAGAGACCCAGTACTTC
j_call: TRBJ2-5
d_call: TRBD1
clone_size: NA
v_call: TRBV7-7

cdr3_aa: CASSFLYRDRKQYF
cdr3_nt: TGTGCCAGCAGTTTCCTGTACCGGGACAGGAAGCAGTACTTC
j_call: TRBJ2-7
d_call: TRBD1
clone_size: NA
v_call: TRBV28

cdr3_aa: CASSQVPGDRGAFF
cdr3_nt: TGTGCCAGCAGCCAAGTCCCAGGGGACAGGGGGGCTTTCTTT
j_call: TRBJ1-1
d_call: TRBD1
clone_size: NA
v_call: TRBV3-1

cdr3_aa: CASSLDVIYGYTF
cdr3_nt: TGTGCCAGCAGTTTGGACGTAATCTATGGCTACACCTTC
j_call: TRBJ1-2
d_call: NA
clone_size: few
v_call: TRBV12-3/TRBV12-4

cdr3_aa: CASSLGGQGARIQYF
cdr3_nt: TGTGCCAGCAGCCTTGGGGGACAGGGGGCCCGCATTCAGTACTTC
j_call: TRBJ2-4
d_call: TRBD1
clone_size: NA
v_call: TRBV5-5

cdr3_aa: CASSPGQGYTGELFF
cdr3_nt: TGTGCCAGCAGCCCCGGGCAGGGATACACCGGGGAGCTGTTTTTT
j_call: TRBJ2-2
d_call: NA
clone_size: many
v_call: TRBV18

cdr3_aa: CASGGTGGYNSPLHF
cdr3_nt: TGTGCCAGCGGTGGCACGGGGGGCTATAATTCACCCCTCCACTTT
j_call: TRBJ1-6
d_call: NA
clone_size: NA
v_call: TRBV9

cdr3_aa: CASRVDASNTGELFF
cdr3_nt: TGTGCCAGCAGGGTCGATGCTTCGAACACCGGGGAGCTGTTTTTT
j_call: TRBJ2-2
d_call: NA
clone_size: NA
v_call: TRBV2

cdr3_aa: CSATGLAGVGGETQYF
cdr3_nt: TGCAGTGCTACGGGACTAGCGGGAGTCGGGGGAGAGACCCAGTACTTC
j_call: TRBJ2-5
d_call: TRBD2
clone_size: few
v_call: TRBV20-1

cdr3_aa: CASSFGGDSYEQYF
cdr3_nt: TGTGCCAGCAGTTTCGGTGGTGACTCCTACGAGCAGTACTTC
j_call: TRBJ2-7
d_call: NA
clone_size: few
v_call: TRBV28

cdr3_aa: CSARAGAGGFYNEQFF
cdr3_nt: TGCAGTGCTAGAGCTGGGGCGGGAGGATTCTACAATGAGCAGTTCTTC
j_call: TRBJ2-1
d_call: TRBD2
clone_size: few
v_call: TRBV20-1

cdr3_aa: CASSYRGGHTGELFF
cdr3_nt: TGTGCCAGCAGTTATAGAGGGGGGCACACCGGGGAGCTGTTTTTT
j_call: TRBJ2-2
d_call: NA
clone_size: few
v_call: TRBV6-2/TRBV6-3

cdr3_aa: CASRESADTQYF
cdr3_nt: TGCGCCAGCAGAGAGAGCGCTGATACGCAGTATTTT
j_call: TRBJ2-3
d_call: NA
clone_size: few
v_call: TRBV5-1

cdr3_aa: CATSRADSTQETQYF
cdr3_nt: TGTGCCACCAGCAGAGCTGACAGTACACAAGAGACCCAGTACTTC
j_call: TRBJ2-5
d_call: NA
clone_size: once
v_call: TRBV15

cdr3_aa: CAISGWDRGGVHYGYTF
cdr3_nt: TGTGCCATCAGTGGATGGGACAGGGGAGGGGTACACTATGGCTACACCTTC
j_call: TRBJ1-2
d_call: TRBD1
clone_size: NA
v_call: TRBV10-3

cdr3_aa: CASSQDGVGTGYTSKNIQYF
cdr3_nt: TGCGCCAGCAGCCAAGATGGGGTCGGGACAGGGTACACCTCCAAAAACATTCAGTACTTC
j_call: TRBJ2-4
d_call: TRBD1
clone_size: NA
v_call: TRBV4-3

cdr3_aa: CASSQGDPGQGAYEQYF
cdr3_nt: TGTGCCAGCAGCCAAGGGGATCCGGGACAGGGGGCCTACGAGCAGTACTTC
j_call: TRBJ2-7
d_call: TRBD1
clone_size: NA
v_call: TRBV3-1

cdr3_aa: CASRGQSSYEQYF
cdr3_nt: TGTGCCAGTCGGGGACAGAGCTCCTACGAGCAGTACTTC
j_call: TRBJ2-7
d_call: TRBD1
clone_size: NA
v_call: TRBV7-2

cdr3_aa: CSAMAGRNTEAFF
cdr3_nt: TGCAGTGCTATGGCAGGACGGAACACTGAAGCTTTCTTT
j_call: TRBJ1-1
d_call: NA
clone_size: NA
v_call: TRBV20-1

cdr3_aa: CASSLLATRRNEQFF
cdr3_nt: TGCGCCAGCAGCTTATTGGCAACCCGAAGAAATGAGCAGTTCTTC
j_call: TRBJ2-1
d_call: NA
clone_size: NA
v_call: TRBV5-1

cdr3_aa: CASSLRTGIGHEQYF
cdr3_nt: TGTGCCAGCAGTTTGCGGACAGGGATCGGACACGAGCAGTACTTC
j_call: TRBJ2-7
d_call: TRBD1
clone_size: NA
v_call: TRBV28

cdr3_aa: CASSSHRRGYTF
cdr3_nt: TGTGCCAGCAGCTCTCACCGGCGGGGCTACACCTTC
j_call: TRBJ1-2
d_call: NA
clone_size: NA
v_call: TRBV7-2

cdr3_aa: CSARRGREKLFF
cdr3_nt: TGCAGTGCACGCCGCGGTCGGGAAAAACTGTTTTTT
j_call: TRBJ1-4
d_call: NA
clone_size: many
v_call: TRBV20-1

cdr3_aa: CASSLSMFSYEQYF
cdr3_nt: TGTGCCAGCAGTTTGTCTATGTTCTCCTACGAGCAGTACTTC
j_call: TRBJ2-7
d_call: NA
clone_size: NA
v_call: TRBV12-3/TRBV12-4

cdr3_aa: CSARDRRGGTSGWEQFF
cdr3_nt: TGCAGTGCTAGAGATAGACGCGGGGGGACTAGCGGGTGGGAGCAGTTCTTC
j_call: TRBJ2-1
d_call: TRBD2
clone_size: NA
v_call: TRBV20-1

cdr3_aa: CASSPTRFPRDRGYEQYF
cdr3_nt: TGTGCCAGCAGCCCAACTCGATTTCCCCGGGACAGAGGCTACGAGCAGTACTTC
j_call: TRBJ2-7
d_call: TRBD1
clone_size: few
v_call: TRBV11-1

cdr3_aa: CASSYSRVFRLDEQYF
cdr3_nt: TGTGCCAGCAGTTACTCGAGGGTTTTTCGACTAGACGAGCAGTACTTC
j_call: TRBJ2-7
d_call: NA
clone_size: NA
v_call: TRBV6-5

cdr3_aa: CSARDRGRALGTEAFF
cdr3_nt: TGCAGTGCTAGAGACAGGGGCCGCGCATTAGGGACTGAAGCTTTCTTT
j_call: TRBJ1-1
d_call: NA
clone_size: many
v_call: TRBV20-1